The T cell receptor (beta chain) under discussion was sequenced for a study of a mutant IDH1 vaccine in newly diagnosed glioma. Germline V gene data show CDR1 as SEHNR and CDR2 as FQNEAQ (reference sequence). With V trimmed by 6 bases and J by 4 bases, 10 bases remained unmatched. This CDR3 is built from 15 residues. Profiled with immunoSEQ multiplex PCR; TCRdb holds only in-frame clones, not every one. The table has about 38,000 clones, more than 80% seen once. Concerning this clone: What it binds is not known.

Sample time point: week 23, last vaccination. Every vaccination contained 300 ug of the mutant IDH1 20-mer peptide and was paired with topical imiquimod. This TCR was sampled from a man aged 40-49 years with glioma. The gene calls are TRBV7-9 and TRBJ1-2, with 8 bases that match TRBD1. Sequenced here: PBMCs, sampled from a glioma patient whose treatment included an IDH1 peptide vaccine. CDR3 in DNA: TGTGCCAGCAGGGACAGCAGGGGGCGAGTCTATGGCTACACCTTC. Translating it yields CASRDSRGRVYGYTF.